These 19 T cell receptor beta chains came from one sample sequenced in a study of blood T cells in healthy people across ages. With a J-beta primer mix and a sample-barcoded 5' primer, a second PCR ran about 6 to 11 cycles. TCRdb used MiXCR to reprocess the 5' RACE reads, holding one entry per CDR3 protein. Of 450,000 to 700,000 distinct CDR3 sequences in the sample, about 25% are singletons; the top ten hold roughly 18%. Specimen: blood. These receptors were collected from a woman aged 65 to 85 in good health.

The chain uses TRBV11-3 and TRBJ1-2; the match to TRBD1 covers 7 bases. The V and J ends lost 4 bases and 0 bases, in that order; junction bases with no gene match: 5. From germline, CDR1 is SGHNT and CDR2 YENEEA. This CDR3 is 15 amino acids long. The CDR3 here is CASSSWDSSNYGYTF. For the CDR3, the DNA is TGTGCCAGCAGCTCTTGGGACAGTTCTAACTATGGCTACACCTTC.

This clonotype was detected a few times. The J gene is TRBJ1-4, the V gene TRBV20-1; D remains ambiguous. CDR1 DFQATT and CDR2 SNEGSKA come from the germline V gene (reference sequence). The CDR3 totals 16 residues. V shed 3 bases and J shed 0 bases, with 14 bases lying between them. This CDR3 is CSASPHGGATNEKLFF. In DNA form, the CDR3 reads TGCAGTGCTAGCCCGCATGGCGGTGCAACTAATGAAAAACTGTTTTTT.

V and J are TRBV5-1 and TRBJ2-5; D is ambiguous. TRBJ2-1 explains the end of the DNA better; the J call may be wrong. Germline lookup yields CDR1 SGHRS and CDR2 YFSETQ. The CDR3 runs to 13 residues. CDR3 nucleotides: TGCGCCAGCAGGCCCCCTGACCACAATGAGCAGTTCTTC. Encoded protein: CASRPPDHNEQFF.

In its sample, this clonotype was seen a few times. The gene calls are TRBV7-2 and TRBJ2-3, with D maybe TRBD2 (5 bases). Germline-derived CDR1 and CDR2 are SGHTA and FQGNSA. V was pared by 4 bases and J by 4 bases, with 18 bases between. The CDR3 length is 16 residues. CDR3: CASSSFRVIGADTQYF. DNA of the CDR3: TGTGCCAGCAGCTCCTTTCGGGTAATCGGGGCAGATACGCAGTATTTT.

In its sample, this clonotype was seen many times. The V gene is TRBV5-6, the J gene TRBJ2-5; D uncertain. Germline assignment: CDR1 SGHDT and CDR2 YYEEEE. Trimming left V 4 bases short and J 0 bases short, with 7 bases between. The CDR3 runs 13 residues. CDR3 DNA sequence: TGTGCCAGCAGCACCCAAAACCAAGAGACCCAGTACTTC. Translating gives CASSTQNQETQYF.

The chain joins TRBV7-2 to TRBJ1-1, with D maybe TRBD1 (6 bases). The CDR3 is 14 amino acids. In germline, CDR1 is SGHTA, CDR2 FQGNSA. The ends were cut back, 5 bases at V and 5 bases at J, with 15 bases in the middle. CDR3 residues: CASSPDRQKTEAFF. The DNA for the CDR3 is TGTGCCAGCAGCCCCGACAGGCAAAAGACTGAAGCTTTCTTT.

V gene TRBV7-8 combines with J gene TRBJ1-4, with 9 bases aligning to TRBD1. The CDR3 spans 14 residues. Per germline, CDR1 SGHVS and CDR2 FQNEAQ. Trimming cost V 5 bases and J 8 bases; bases outside gene matches: 6. The CDR3 DNA reads TGTGCCAGCAGCAAACAGGGGGCGCGCGAAAAACTGTTTTTT. Residues: CASSKQGAREKLFF. The full variable domain, rest sourced from reference TRBV7-8 and TRBJ1-4, is GAGVSQSPRYKVAKRGQDVALRCDPISGHVSLFWYQQALGQGPEFLTYFQNEAQLDKSGLPSDRFFAERPEGSVSTLKIQRTQQEDSAVYLCASSKQGAREKLFFGSGTQLSVL.

This clonotype was seen more than once but under ten times. The J gene is TRBJ1-6, the V gene TRBV12-3 or TRBV12-4, with 9 bases matching TRBD1. The CDR3 loop spans 14 amino acids. Germline trimming cut 8 bases from V and 9 bases from J; bases unmatched to any gene: 8. CDR3 DNA sequence: TGTGCCAGCGGTCGAGGACAGGGGACTTCACCCCTCCACTTT. Its protein is CASGRGQGTSPLHF.

The count of this clonotype is one. The J gene is TRBJ1-2, the V gene TRBV12-5; weak D call: TRBD1 (5 bases). Trimming stripped 4 bases from V and 5 bases from J, with 11 bases between. CDR3 size: 13 residues. The germline gives CDR1 LGHNT, CDR2 FRNRAP. CDR3 region: CASGSEGRYGYTF. CDR3 coding DNA: TGTGCTAGTGGTTCGGAGGGGAGGTATGGCTACACCTTC.

This clonotype was recorded a few times. The rearrangement links TRBV20-1 to TRBJ2-1; 8 nucleotides agree with TRBD1. The V gene's germline CDR1 is DFQATT and CDR2 SNEGSKA (reference sequence). The J segment lost 5 bases and the V segment lost 1 base, leaving 7 bases of the junction unmatched. This CDR3 region has 15 residues. The CDR3 loop is CSARGQGAQDNEQFF. The CDR3 DNA sequence: TGCAGTGCTAGAGGGCAGGGGGCGCAGGACAATGAGCAGTTCTTC.

This chain connects TRBV12-3 or TRBV12-4 to TRBJ2-3; 7 bases agree with TRBD1. Trimming at V came to 3 bases and at J to 0 bases, leaving 3 bases not matched to a gene. The CDR3 covers 15 residues. The CDR3: CASSFVGGSTDTQYF. The CDR3 nucleotides read TGTGCCAGCAGTTTCGTAGGGGGCAGCACAGATACGCAGTATTTT.

This clonotype was detected a few times. The chain employs TRBV7-2 and TRBJ1-5; 9 nucleotides agree with TRBD1. With 5 bases clipped from V and 7 bases from J, the junction kept 6 bases outside the gene matches. This CDR3 is 14 amino acids long. Germline-derived CDR1 and CDR2 are SGHTA and FQGNSA. The chain's CDR3 is CASSPGQGWQPQHF. DNA for the CDR3: TGTGCCAGCAGCCCGGGACAGGGTTGGCAGCCCCAGCATTTT. The variable domain in full, with the rest retrieved from reference TRBV7-2 and TRBJ1-5, is GAGVSQSPSNKVTEKGKDVELRCDPISGHTALYWYRQSLGQGLEFLIYFQGNSAPDKSGLPSDRFSAERTGGSVSTLTIQRTQQEDSAVYLCASSPGQGWQPQHFGDGTRLSIL.

This clonotype was observed a few times. The rearrangement joins TRBV12-3 or TRBV12-4 to TRBJ2-5; D is perhaps TRBD2 (7 bases). The CDR3 is 13 residues long. Trimming took off 7 bases at V and 1 base at J, with 10 bases between the two ends. CDR3 protein: CASTGGPQETQYF. For the CDR3, the DNA is TGTGCCAGCACCGGGGGGCCCCAAGAGACCCAGTACTTC.

The sample holds a few counts of this clonotype. V and J are TRBV4-3 and TRBJ1-2; maybe TRBD1 (5 bases). Trimming removed 0 bases from V and 4 bases from J, with 15 bases in between. The CDR3 runs 16 residues. From germline, CDR1 is LGHNA and CDR2 YSLEER. The CDR3 DNA is TGCGCCAGCAGCCAAGAGATCATTCGACAGACCTATGGCTACACCTTC. Translating it yields CASSQEIIRQTYGYTF.

For this clonotype: The conserved phenylalanine or tryptophan normally closing the CDR3 is absent here, so this likely arose from a read error. The gene calls are TRBV24-1 and TRBJ1-1; TRBD1 matches at 7 bases. The germline V gene encodes CDR1 KGHDR and CDR2 SFDVKD. The CDR3 runs 14 residues. J gave up 4 bases and V 4 bases, and 5 bases lay outside the gene matches. CDR3 protein: CATSEPTGATEAFS. In nucleotides, the CDR3 is TGTGCCACCAGTGAACCCACAGGGGCCACTGAAGCTTTCTCT.

The chain couples TRBV2 to TRBJ2-3; 9 bases line up with TRBD1. Looked up from germline, CDR1 is SNHLY and CDR2 is FYNNEI. J lost 2 bases, V lost 9 bases, and 9 bases had no gene match. This CDR3 comprises 15 residues. DNA of the CDR3: TGTGCCAGTAGGGCCGGACAGGGGCCCACAGATACGCAGTATTTT. This sequence encodes CASRAGQGPTDTQYF.

The rearrangement links TRBV6-5 to TRBJ2-3, with TRBD2 identical over 8 bases. The CDR3 loop spans 18 amino acids. The junction had 11 bases not matched to a gene; V was cut back by 0 bases and J by 3 bases. The germline gives CDR1 MNHEY, CDR2 SVGAGI. CDR3 protein: CASSYSVSRAGATDTQYF. In DNA, the CDR3 is TGTGCCAGCAGTTACTCGGTTTCCCGAGCGGGGGCGACAGATACGCAGTATTTT.

The chain carries TRBV6-1 and TRBJ2-6; D unclear. The CDR3 is 14 residues long. Germline CDR1 MNHNS, CDR2 SASEGT. The V end lost 6 bases, the J end lost 2 bases, and 8 bases lay between the germline ends. The chain's CDR3 is CASRGITGANVLTF. The CDR3 coding sequence is TGTGCCAGCAGGGGCATCACTGGGGCCAACGTCCTGACTTTC.

The chain carries TRBV29-1 and TRBJ2-2; 12 bases fit TRBD2. The CDR3 is made up of 14 amino acids. The V gene's germline CDR1 is SQVTM and CDR2 ANQGSEA. The V and J ends lost 7 bases and 8 bases, in that order; junction bases with no gene match: 8. CDR3 nucleotide sequence: TGCAGCGCCGGACTAGCGGGGAACGCGGGGGAGCTGTTTTTT. Translation gives CSAGLAGNAGELFF.